The T cell receptor (beta chain) described here comes from a study of monozygotic twins with inflammatory bowel disease. Whole-study results and caveats: Repertoire similarity was not found to differ between concordant and discordant twins, possibly from limited power. Clonotype overlap with others was lower in IBD patients than in healthy twins, a difference that was greatest with disease activity.

Template switching incorporated UMIs with a 6-nucleotide sample barcode. Both the TCRalpha cDNA and the TCRbeta cDNA were taken through two nested PCRs, lasting about 17 and 10 cycles. TCRdb reprocessed the 5' RACE reads and reports one entry per CDR3 protein, with no DNA. Its clone listing holds approximately 400,000 distinct CDR3 sequences. For this clonotype: Antigen specificity is unknown.

Germline CDR1 reads SGHVS; CDR2 reads FNYEAQ. The CDR3 extends over 16 amino acids. The sequenced sample was blood. This clonotype was sampled from a human donor with ulcerative colitis or Crohn's disease, or a healthy co-twin of an affected twin (not recorded which). The V gene is TRBV7-6, the J gene TRBJ1-1; TCRdb's D call of TRBD1 is untestable without DNA. CDR3 protein: CASSPHPDRGVPEAFF.